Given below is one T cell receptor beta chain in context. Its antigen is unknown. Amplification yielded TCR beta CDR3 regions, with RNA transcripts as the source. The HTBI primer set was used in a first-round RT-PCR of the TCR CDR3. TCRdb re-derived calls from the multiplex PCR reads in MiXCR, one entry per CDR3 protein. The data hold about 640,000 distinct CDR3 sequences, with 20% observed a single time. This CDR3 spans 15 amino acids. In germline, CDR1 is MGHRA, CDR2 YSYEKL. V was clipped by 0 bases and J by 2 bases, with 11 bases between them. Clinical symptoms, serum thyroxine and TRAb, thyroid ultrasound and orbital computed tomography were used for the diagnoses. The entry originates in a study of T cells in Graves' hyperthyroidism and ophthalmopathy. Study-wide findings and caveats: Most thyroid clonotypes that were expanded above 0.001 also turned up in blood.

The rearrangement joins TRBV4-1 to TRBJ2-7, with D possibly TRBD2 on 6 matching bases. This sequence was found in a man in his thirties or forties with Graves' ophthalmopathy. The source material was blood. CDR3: CASSQEFRGTYEQYF. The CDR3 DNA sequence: TGCGCCAGCAGCCAAGAATTTCGGGGGACCTACGAGCAGTACTTC.